This note documents a single TCR beta chain sequence. This CDR3 has 13 amino acids. Trimming cost V 2 bases and J 7 bases, with 6 bases left between them. The data originate from a study of T cells after yellow fever vaccination. Study as a whole: For low cell numbers, libraries were made with SMART-Seq v4 Ultra Low Input.

TCRdb reprocessed the 5' RACE reads with MiXCR, giving one entry per CDR3 protein. The sample carries approximately 300,000 distinct CDR3 sequences, around 7% recorded once. The specimen comprised PBMCs, sampled roughly 45 days after the first yellow fever vaccination. V and J are TRBV12-3 or TRBV12-4 and TRBJ1-6; D is ambiguous. This clonotype was obtained from a man between 18 and 35 years old who received the YFV17D yellow fever vaccine. The CDR3 nucleotides read TGTGCCAGCAGTTTAAGTCCCAATTCACCCCTCCACTTT. It specifies CASSLSPNSPLHF.